Shown below are 3 T cell receptor beta chains from a single sample sequenced in a study of graft-versus-host responses after intestinal transplantation. These receptors lack a known antigen. Assay used: immunoSEQ multiplex PCR; TCRdb lists only in-frame clones, some missing. In the table there are 70,000 to 100,000 clones, 85% to 90% of which are singletons. Sequencing used unstimulated CD4+ T cells sorted from spleen or lymph node cells, obtained before intestinal transplant. These receptors originate from a human donor who received an intestinal transplant.

The chain recombines TRBV5-8 with TRBJ2-7, with 7 bases that match TRBD1. The CDR3 is 14 amino acids. J lost 5 bases, V lost 4 bases, and 9 bases had no gene match. Germline values: CDR1 SGHTS, CDR2 YDEGEE. CDR3 amino acids: CASSLSGTEDEQYF. For the CDR3, the DNA is TGTGCCAGCAGCCTTTCCGGGACAGAGGACGAGCAGTACTTC.

CDR3 loop: CASSIPGLQANEQFF. DNA for the CDR3: TGTGCCAGTAGTATTCCGGGACTTCAGGCAAATGAGCAGTTCTTC. The chain recombines TRBV19 with TRBJ2-1, with D possibly TRBD2 on 6 matching bases. CDR3 length: 15 residues. Germline CDR1 and CDR2: LNHDA and SQIVND (reference sequence). Trimming took 3 bases from V and 7 from J, leaving 16 bases between them.

The gene calls are TRBV6-1 and TRBJ2-3; tentative D call: TRBD1 (5 bases). This CDR3 spans 15 amino acids. In germline, CDR1 is MNHNS, CDR2 SASEGT. V gave up 0 bases and J gave up 2 bases, with 9 bases separating them. The CDR3 sequence: CASSEAPGYTDTQYF. Written as DNA, the CDR3 is TGTGCCAGCAGTGAAGCTCCAGGGTACACAGATACGCAGTATTTT.